This TCR beta chain stems from a study of siplizumab effects on memory and regulatory T cells. Overall study findings and caveats: Siplizumab produced a significant reduction in alloreactive sequences that were traceable to unstimulated CD4+ memory cells. Naive T cells appeared more diverse than memory cells and seemed to be major alloresponse contributors. With siplizumab, mappable alloreactive CD4+ clones averaged 68.8% Treg-derived, versus 25% to 30% in controls. Tregs that proliferated in siplizumab cultures did not have their suppressive function confirmed.

TCRdb's table, derived via immunoSEQ multiplex PCR, lists solely in-frame clones and lacks some. In the table there are roughly 100,000 clones, over 95% of which are singletons. Germline V gene data show CDR1 as MNHEY and CDR2 as SVGAGI. V was trimmed by 5 bases and J by 0 bases, leaving 8 bases between them. There are 13 residues in the CDR3. As regards this clone: Its cognate antigen is unknown.

This sequence originates from a human donor in good health. The sample was naive CD4+ T cells sorted from blood. The rearrangement links TRBV6-5 to TRBJ2-7, with a weak D call TRBD1 (5 bases). The CDR3 DNA is TGTGCCAGCAGTGACAGTCGCTCCTACGAGCAGTACTTC. It encodes CASSDSRSYEQYF.